This T cell receptor beta chain originates from a study of T cell changes during pregnancy in multiple sclerosis. The V gene end was trimmed by 1 base and the J gene end by 6 bases; junction bases not matched to a gene: 6. The V gene's germline CDR1 is SGHTA and CDR2 FQGNSA. The CDR3 sequence is 16 residues long. TCRdb's copy holds only in-frame clones and misses some; the assay was immunoSEQ multiplex PCR. The sample includes 57,000 or so clones, around 91% of them seen just once. The sample consisted of peripheral blood, taken in the third trimester of pregnancy. This chain joins TRBV7-2 and TRBJ2-3, with TRBD2 identical over 11 bases. The clonotype comes from a female donor in good health, enrolled as a control in a pregnancy study. This chain's CDR3 is CASSLDLAGGVDTQYF. In DNA, the CDR3 is TGTGCCAGCAGCTTAGACCTAGCGGGGGGAGTGGATACGCAGTATTTT.